A selection of T cell receptor beta chains follows, all from one sample in a study of T cell changes during pregnancy in multiple sclerosis. The assay was immunoSEQ multiplex PCR, and TCRdb's table has in-frame clones only and misses some. The table has about 100,000 clones, 90% to 95% seen once; the top ten hold about 0.9%. This sample comprised peripheral blood, obtained before pregnancy. The receptors derive from a female donor with multiple sclerosis, enrolled in a pregnancy study. Both conserved end residues are part of each CDR3. The D gene is left open where the match is weak. For some rows the clone size is stated as once, few or many, or as a class when expanded; others skip it.

len	v_gene	d_gene	abundance	j_gene	CDR3aa	CDR3nt
14	TRBV9	.	.	TRBJ2-4	CASSVASSANIQYF	TGTGCCAGCAGCGTAGCGTCTAGCGCGAACATTCAGTACTTC
12	TRBV27	TRBD1	.	TRBJ1-2	CASRTGGMGYTF	TGTGCCAGCAGGACAGGGGGTATGGGCTACACCTTC
15	TRBV27	TRBD1	.	TRBJ1-2	CASSSGQGKNYGYTF	TGTGCCAGCAGTTCAGGACAGGGGAAAAACTATGGCTACACCTTC
17	TRBV27	TRBD1	.	TRBJ1-5	CATSRDRATYSNQPQHF	TGTGCCACCAGCCGGGACAGGGCTACCTATAGCAATCAGCCCCAGCATTTT
15	TRBV4-1	TRBD2	.	TRBJ2-7	CASSSLAGGSYEQYF	TGCGCCAGCAGTTCACTAGCGGGAGGCTCCTACGAGCAGTACTTC
15	TRBV18	TRBD2	once	TRBJ2-1	CASSPTSGSADEQFF	TGTGCCAGCTCGCCTACTAGCGGGAGTGCGGATGAGCAGTTCTTC
16	TRBV6-1	TRBD2	few	TRBJ2-7	CASSQAGGLNPYEQYF	TGTGCCAGCAGTCAAGCGGGAGGGCTCAATCCCTACGAGCAGTACTTC
15	TRBV5-5	.	.	TRBJ2-7	CASSGRDQVVYEQYF	TGTGCCAGCAGCGGCAGGGATCAAGTTGTCTACGAGCAGTACTTC
13	TRBV19	.	.	TRBJ2-3	CASTEGVADTQYF	TGTGCCAGTACTGAGGGGGTAGCAGATACGCAGTATTTT
14	TRBV6-5	TRBD1	.	TRBJ2-1	CASSYDRDRGEQFF	TGTGCCAGCAGTTATGACAGGGATCGGGGTGAGCAGTTCTTC
14	TRBV2	TRBD2	.	TRBJ2-2	CASSREGNTGELFF	TGTGCCAGCAGTCGGGAGGGGAACACCGGGGAGCTGTTTTTT
15	TRBV28	TRBD2	.	TRBJ2-5	CASSAPTSGKETQYF	TGTGCCAGCAGCGCTCCGACTAGCGGAAAAGAGACCCAGTACTTC
14	TRBV9	TRBD1	.	TRBJ2-1	CASQGGTTYNEQFF	TGTGCCTCACAGGGGGGTACAACCTACAATGAGCAGTTCTTC